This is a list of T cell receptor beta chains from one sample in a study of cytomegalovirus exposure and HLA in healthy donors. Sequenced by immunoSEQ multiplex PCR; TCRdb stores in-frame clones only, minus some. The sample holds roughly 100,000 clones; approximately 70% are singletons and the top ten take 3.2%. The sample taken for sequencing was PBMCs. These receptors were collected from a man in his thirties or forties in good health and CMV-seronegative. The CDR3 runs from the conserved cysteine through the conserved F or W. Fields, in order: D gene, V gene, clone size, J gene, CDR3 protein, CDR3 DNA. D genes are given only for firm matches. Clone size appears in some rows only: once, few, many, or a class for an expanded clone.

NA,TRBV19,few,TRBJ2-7,CASSEVGVRNEQYF,TGTGCCAGTAGTGAGGTCGGGGTTCGGAACGAGCAGTACTTC
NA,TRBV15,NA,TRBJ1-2,CATSQRGGLLF,TGTGCCACCAGTCAGAGGGGGGGGTTACTATTC
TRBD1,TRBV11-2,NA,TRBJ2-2,CASSPRQGMNTGELFF,TGTGCCAGCAGCCCCCGACAGGGGATGAACACCGGGGAGCTGTTTTTT
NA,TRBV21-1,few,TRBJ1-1,CASISPAPAGDTEAFF,TGTGCCAGCATTTCACCCGCCCCTGCCGGAGACACTGAAGCTTTCTTT
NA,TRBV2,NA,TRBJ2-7,CAIQGLSYEQYF,TGTGCCATCCAGGGACTCTCCTACGAGCAGTACTTC
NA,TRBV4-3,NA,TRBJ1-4,CASSQVGGATNEKLFF,TGCGCCAGCAGCCAAGTCGGGGGGGCAACTAATGAAAAACTGTTTTTT
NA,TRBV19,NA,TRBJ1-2,CASSIGAARIGYGYTF,TGTGCCAGTAGTATTGGGGCTGCGAGGATTGGCTATGGCTACACCTTC
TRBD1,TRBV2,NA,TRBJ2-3,CASSHRQGAVTDTQYF,TGTGCCAGCAGCCACCGACAGGGGGCGGTCACAGATACGCAGTATTTT
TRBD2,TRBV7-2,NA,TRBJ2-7,CASSLAGGAPYEQYF,TGTGCCAGCAGCTTAGCCGGGGGGGCCCCCTACGAGCAGTACTTC
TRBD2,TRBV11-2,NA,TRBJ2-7,CASTLGLAGSYEQYF,TGTGCCAGCACCTTAGGATTAGCGGGAAGCTACGAGCAGTACTTC
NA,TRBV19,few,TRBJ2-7,CASSIGRAYYEQYF,TGTGCCAGTAGTATAGGCAGGGCTTACTACGAGCAGTACTTC
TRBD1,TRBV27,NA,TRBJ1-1,CASAQTGLGWGSTEAFF,TGTGCCAGCGCCCAGACAGGGCTGGGTTGGGGGAGCACTGAAGCTTTCTTT
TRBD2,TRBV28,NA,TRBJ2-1,CASRTPGVGGAEQFF,TGTGCCAGCCGCACCCCGGGGGTCGGGGGGGCTGAGCAGTTCTTC
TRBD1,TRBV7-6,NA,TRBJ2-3,CASSLGTGAGDTQYF,TGTGCCAGCAGCTTGGGGACAGGGGCCGGAGATACGCAGTATTTT
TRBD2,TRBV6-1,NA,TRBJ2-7,CASSDLAGGPNYEQYF,TGTGCCAGCAGTGATTTGGCGGGAGGGCCTAACTACGAGCAGTACTTC
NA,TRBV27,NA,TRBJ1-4,CASSSQPTRNEKLFF,TGTGCCAGCAGTTCCCAGCCAACTAGGAATGAAAAACTGTTTTTT
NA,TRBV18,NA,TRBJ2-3,CASSPQTAAMDTQYF,TGTGCCAGCTCACCCCAGACAGCCGCAATGGATACGCAGTATTTT
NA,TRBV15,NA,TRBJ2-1,CATSSLLGTEQFF,TGTGCCACCAGCAGCTTACTAGGTACTGAGCAGTTCTTC
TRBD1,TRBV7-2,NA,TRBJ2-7,CASSLRIGTGPGEQYF,TGTGCCAGCAGCTTGAGAATCGGGACAGGGCCGGGAGAGCAGTACTTC
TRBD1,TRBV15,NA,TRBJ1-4,CATSSVGRGREKLFF,TGTGCCACCAGCTCAGTGGGCAGGGGGCGCGAAAAACTGTTTTTT
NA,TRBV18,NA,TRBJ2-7,CASSHQTGLHEQYF,TGTGCCAGCTCCCACCAAACAGGGTTGCACGAGCAGTACTTC
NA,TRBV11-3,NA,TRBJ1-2,CASSSSGYGYTF,TGTGCCAGCAGCTCGAGTGGCTATGGCTACACCTTC
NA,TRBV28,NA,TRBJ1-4,CASSSPRHIQGGTNEKLFF,TGTGCCAGCAGTTCTCCTCGACATATACAGGGTGGAACTAATGAAAAACTGTTTTTT
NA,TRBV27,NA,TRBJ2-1,CASSFNRRSYNEQFF,TGTGCCAGCAGTTTTAACAGACGCTCCTACAATGAGCAGTTCTTC
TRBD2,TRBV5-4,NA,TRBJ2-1,CASSLGGRSNNEQFF,TGTGCCAGCAGCTTGGGCGGGAGATCAAACAATGAGCAGTTCTTC
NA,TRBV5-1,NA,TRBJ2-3,CASSLAGGRDTDTQYF,TGCGCCAGCAGCTTGGCCGGGGGAAGGGACACAGATACGCAGTATTTT
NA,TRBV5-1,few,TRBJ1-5,CASSLVAGNQPQHF,TGCGCCAGCAGCTTGGTGGCAGGCAATCAGCCCCAGCATTTT
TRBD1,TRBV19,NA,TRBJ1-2,CASKTDRGYGYTF,TGTGCCAGTAAGACCGACAGGGGGTATGGCTACACCTTC
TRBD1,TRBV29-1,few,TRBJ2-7,CSVGDRALTYEQYF,TGCAGCGTTGGCGACAGGGCACTTACCTACGAGCAGTACTTC
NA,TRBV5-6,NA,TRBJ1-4,CASSSNPGHNEKLFF,TGTGCCAGCAGTTCCAATCCGGGACACAATGAAAAACTGTTTTTT
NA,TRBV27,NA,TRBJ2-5,CASSLTVGVLGETQYF,TGTGCCAGCAGTTTAACCGTTGGGGTACTAGGGGAGACCCAGTACTTC
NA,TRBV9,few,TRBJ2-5,CASSVQGGIKETQYF,TGTGCCAGCAGCGTACAAGGCGGGATTAAAGAGACCCAGTACTTC
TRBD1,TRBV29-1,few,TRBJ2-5,CSGQGTETQYF,TGCAGCGGACAGGGCACGGAGACCCAGTACTTC
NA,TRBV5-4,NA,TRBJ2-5,CASSSGQEGQETQYF,TGTGCCAGCAGCTCTGGACAGGAGGGCCAAGAGACCCAGTACTTC
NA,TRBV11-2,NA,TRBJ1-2,CASSLGLAGPDGYTF,TGTGCCAGCAGCTTAGGTTTAGCAGGGCCTGATGGCTACACCTTC
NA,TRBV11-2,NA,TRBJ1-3,CASRPTGSSGNTIYF,TGTGCCAGCAGACCCACAGGGAGCTCTGGAAACACCATATATTTT
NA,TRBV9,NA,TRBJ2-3,CASSVEGAGPHPDTQYF,TGTGCCAGCAGCGTAGAGGGAGCGGGTCCTCACCCAGATACGCAGTATTTT
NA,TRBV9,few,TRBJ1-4,CASSADPRGEKLFF,TGTGCCAGCAGCGCGGACCCCAGGGGAGAAAAACTGTTTTTT
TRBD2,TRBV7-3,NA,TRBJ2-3,CASSRTAAGGRQDTQYF,TGTGCCAGCAGCCGAACGGCGGCGGGAGGGCGCCAAGATACGCAGTATTTT
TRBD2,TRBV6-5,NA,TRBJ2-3,CASKPGLASDTQYF,TGTGCCAGCAAACCGGGACTAGCCTCAGATACGCAGTATTTT
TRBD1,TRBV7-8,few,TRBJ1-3,CASSLVDRGFQSGNTIYF,TGTGCCAGCAGCTTAGTGGACAGGGGCTTTCAGTCTGGAAACACCATATATTTT
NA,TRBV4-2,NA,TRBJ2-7,CASSQASEDYEQYF,TGTGCCAGCAGCCAAGCCTCCGAGGACTACGAGCAGTACTTC
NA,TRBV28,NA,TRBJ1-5,CASSGRGQPQHF,TGTGCCAGCAGTGGCAGGGGACAGCCCCAGCATTTT
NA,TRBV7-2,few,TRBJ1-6,CASSWRDLGNSPLHF,TGTGCCAGCAGCTGGAGGGATCTCGGTAATTCACCCCTCCACTTT
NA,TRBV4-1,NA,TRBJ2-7,CASSQVGRDEQYF,TGCGCCAGCAGCCAAGTGGGTCGGGACGAGCAGTACTTC
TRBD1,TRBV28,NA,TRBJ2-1,CATGDRGRINEQFF,TGTGCCACCGGGGACAGGGGGCGTATAAATGAGCAGTTCTTC
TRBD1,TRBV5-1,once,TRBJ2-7,CASSLAGTGAASYEQYF,TGCGCCAGCAGCTTGGCCGGGACAGGGGCCGCCTCCTACGAGCAGTACTTC
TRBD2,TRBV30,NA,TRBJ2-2,CAWRLAGGAGELFF,TGTGCCTGGAGGCTAGCGGGAGGAGCCGGGGAGCTGTTTTTT
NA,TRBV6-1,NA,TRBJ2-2,CASSARTENTGELFF,TGTGCCAGCAGTGCAAGGACAGAGAACACCGGGGAGCTGTTTTTT
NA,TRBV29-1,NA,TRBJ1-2,CSVEPRLAYYGYTF,TGCAGCGTTGAACCTCGTTTGGCCTACTATGGCTACACCTTC
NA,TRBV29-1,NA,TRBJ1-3,CSVINPQGSSGNTIYF,TGCAGCGTGATTAACCCCCAGGGCAGCTCTGGAAACACCATATATTTT
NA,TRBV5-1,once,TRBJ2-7,CASSLEGVAEQYF,TGCGCCAGCAGCTTGGAGGGGGTGGCCGAGCAGTACTTC
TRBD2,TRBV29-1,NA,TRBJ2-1,CSVDSTSVYNEQFF,TGCAGCGTTGACTCCACTAGCGTCTACAATGAGCAGTTCTTC
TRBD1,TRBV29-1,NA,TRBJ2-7,CSVRPGGTDEQYF,TGCAGCGTTCGACCAGGGGGTACGGACGAGCAGTACTTC
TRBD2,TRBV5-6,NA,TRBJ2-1,CASSRTGTSGNNEQFF,TGTGCCAGCAGCCGAACCGGGACTAGCGGTAACAATGAGCAGTTCTTC